This TCR beta chain was captured in a study of blood T cell repertoires in COVID-19 (dated by TCRdb to the early 2020s). With respect to the entire study: Collaborator samples came from the United States, Italy and Spain and covered acute and convalescent phases of COVID-19. Deeply sampled blood TCRbeta repertoires from subjects exposed to, actively infected with, or recovered from COVID-19 were included in the dataset. Samples came from the ongoing ImmuneRACE study (first 160 participants) plus 1,254 subjects from 6 global collaborators. HLA class I and class II types, where available, came from metadata supplied by the sample provider rather than from assay-based typing. The repertoires were made available in a free public database intended to serve as a resource for research on the immune response to SARS-CoV-2. Sample metadata almost always included a de-identified subject ID, COVID-19 status, age in years and sex. The prospective study material was composed of cDNA or gDNA derived from T cells, B-cell-depleted T cells, or PBMCs.

Collaborating institutions collected whole blood in K2EDTA tubes following their own protocols. For TCRbeta analysis, collaborator samples were shipped as frozen whole blood, as isolated PBMCs, or as DNA extracted from either sample type. TCRbeta CDR3 regions were amplified from genomic DNA by means of the immunoSEQ Assay, a bias-controlled multiplex PCR. The study's own analysis went as follows. The number of nucleated cells in each sample was estimated by amplification of reference gene primers within the assay. To quantify the absolute abundance of each unique TCRbeta CDR3 rearrangement, sequence reads were collapsed and filtered. For each sample, productive Simpson clonality was calculated by taking the square root of Simpson's diversity index across productive rearrangements. Sourced from immuneACCESS, this table was stored by TCRdb with only in-frame sequences that have V and J called. A share of the clones is absent; for the studies checked, an unresolved V gene accounts for under half, and the remainder has no known explanation. V, J and clone size are those of that table, while D and trimming were read from the DNA. The sample includes 55,000 to 80,000 clones, with about four fifths observed a single time. The ten largest clones take up approximately 30% of the sample.

Concerning this clone: The specificity of this receptor is unknown. No base-level quality is on record; no much larger clone is a single base apart.

The germline V gene (reference sequence) provides CDR1 LNHDA and CDR2 SQIVND. Taken from cysteine to phenylalanine, the CDR3 has 16 residues. The DNA shown is the 48-base CDR3, in frame from base 1. The V and J ends are trimmed by 6 bases and 1 base, leaving 18 bases between them. The study at large found these results: The quantity of clinical and demographic metadata differed by source and by participant and was supplied without curation.

The V and J segments used are TRBV19 and TRBJ1-1, with the D segment identity uncertain. This sequence was found in a man aged 70 or older with acute or convalescent COVID-19. The sequenced sample was peripheral blood. The DNA sequence is given as TGTGCCAGTAGGGGGAGAGGGTCGGGGAAGAACACTGAAGCTTTCTTT. The translation is CASRGRGSGKNTEAFF. Beyond the CDR3, the reference TRBV19 and TRBJ1-1 genes provide the residues; the full variable domain reads: DGGITQSPKYLFRKEGQNVTLSCEQNLNHDAMYWYRQDPGQGLRLIYYSQIVNDFQKGDIAEGYSVSREKKESFPLTVTSAQKNPTAFYLCASRGRGSGKNTEAFFGQGTRLTVV.